This TCR beta chain was profiled in a study of T cells in localized non-small cell lung cancer. Findings and limits, study-wide: Clonality of T cells reached its maximum in uninvolved adjacent lung, surpassing tumor. Researchers found a median around 61 of the top 100 tumor clones in adjacent lung. The study sequenced only one region of the tumor. As a result, intratumor heterogeneity could not be excluded and remains possible. Patients showing higher blood T cell density tended to see longer overall survival.

Here immunoSEQ multiplex PCR was the method, and the copy in TCRdb shows in-frame clones only, minus some. The sample lists 25,000 to 30,000 clones, about nine tenths seen once, with around 4% in the top ten. Trimming removed 3 bases at V and 0 bases at J, with 14 bases between. The CDR3 has 16 amino acids. Germline CDR1 and CDR2: SGHAT and FQNNGV. A word on this clone: Its cognate antigen is unknown.

The chain couples TRBV11-2 to TRBJ1-1; no definite D call. Here the sequenced sample was peripheral blood mononuclear cells, taken before any cancer treatment. The clonotype originates from a woman between 40 and 69 years old with stage III lung adenocarcinoma. The CDR3 DNA sequence: TGTGCCAGCAGCTTGACTACCGGGCGGATGAACACTGAAGCTTTCTTT. Translation: CASSLTTGRMNTEAFF. Based on the CDR3 plus reference TRBV11-2 and TRBJ1-1, the full variable domain is EAGVAQSPRYKIIEKRQSVAFWCNPISGHATLYWYQQILGQGPKLLIQFQNNGVVDDSQLPKDRFSAERLKGVDSTLKIQPAKLEDSAVYLCASSLTTGRMNTEAFFGQGTRLTVV.